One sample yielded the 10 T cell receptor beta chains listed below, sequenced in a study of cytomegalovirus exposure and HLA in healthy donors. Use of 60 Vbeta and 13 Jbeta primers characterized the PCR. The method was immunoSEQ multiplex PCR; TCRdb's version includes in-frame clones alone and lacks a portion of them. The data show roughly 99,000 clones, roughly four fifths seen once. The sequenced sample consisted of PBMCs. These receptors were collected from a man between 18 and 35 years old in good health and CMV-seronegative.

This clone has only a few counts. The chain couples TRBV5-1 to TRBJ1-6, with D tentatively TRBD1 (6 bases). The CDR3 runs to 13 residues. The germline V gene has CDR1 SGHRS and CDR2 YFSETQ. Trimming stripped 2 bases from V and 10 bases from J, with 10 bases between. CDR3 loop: CASSFQQGSPLHF. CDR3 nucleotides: TGCGCCAGCAGCTTCCAGCAGGGGTCACCCCTCCACTTT.

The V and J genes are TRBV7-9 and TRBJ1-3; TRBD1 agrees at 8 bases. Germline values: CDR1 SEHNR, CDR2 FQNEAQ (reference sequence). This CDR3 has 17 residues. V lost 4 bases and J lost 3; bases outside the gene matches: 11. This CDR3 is CASSSRAGQGGGNTIYF. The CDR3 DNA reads TGTGCCAGCAGCTCCCGGGCAGGACAGGGCGGTGGAAACACCATATATTTT.

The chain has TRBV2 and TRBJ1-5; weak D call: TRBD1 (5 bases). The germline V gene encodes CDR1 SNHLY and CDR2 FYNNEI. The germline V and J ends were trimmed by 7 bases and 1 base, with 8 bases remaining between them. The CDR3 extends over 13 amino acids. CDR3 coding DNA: TGTGCCAGCAAACAGGAGAGCAATCAGCCCCAGCATTTT. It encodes CASKQESNQPQHF.

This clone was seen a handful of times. The CDR3 DNA is TGTGCCAGCAGTTATGGCCCCGCGGCTAATGAAAAACTGTTTTTT. Translation gives CASSYGPAANEKLFF. The genes are TRBV27 and TRBJ1-4; D call uncertain. CDR3 length: 15 residues. Germline values: CDR1 MNHEY, CDR2 SMNVEV (reference sequence). V lost 4 bases to trimming and J lost 3 bases, with 12 bases between them. The full variable domain, with the rest looked up from reference TRBV27 and TRBJ1-4, is EAQVTQNPRYLITVTGKKLTVTCSQNMNHEYMSWYRQDPGLGLRQIYYSMNVEVTDKGDVPEGYKVSRKEKRNFPLILESPSPNQTSLYFCASSYGPAANEKLFFGSGTQLSVL.

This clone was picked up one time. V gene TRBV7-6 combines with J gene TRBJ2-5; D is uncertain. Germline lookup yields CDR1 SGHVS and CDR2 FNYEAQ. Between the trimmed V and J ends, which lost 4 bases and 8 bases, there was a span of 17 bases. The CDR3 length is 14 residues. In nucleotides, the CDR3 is TGTGCCAGCAGCTCGGATAGAGGCCCCAATACCCAGTACTTC. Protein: CASSSDRGPNTQYF.

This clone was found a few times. The CDR3 DNA is TGTGCCAGCAGCTTGAGGGGCAGGGCCTACTCTGGAAACACCATATATTTT. This sequence encodes CASSLRGRAYSGNTIYF. The rearrangement uses TRBV5-6 and TRBJ1-3; the D gene is possibly TRBD1 (5 bases). Deletions cut 1 base from V and 0 bases from J, with 14 bases between. Germline loops: CDR1 SGHDT, CDR2 YYEEEE. This CDR3 spans 17 amino acids. Together with reference TRBV5-6 and TRBJ1-3, the CDR3 gives the full variable domain: DAGVTQSPTHLIKTRGQQVTLRCSPKSGHDTVSWYQQALGQGPQFIFQYYEEEERQRGNFPDRFSGHQFPNYSSELNVNALLLGDSALYLCASSLRGRAYSGNTIYFGEGSWLTVV.

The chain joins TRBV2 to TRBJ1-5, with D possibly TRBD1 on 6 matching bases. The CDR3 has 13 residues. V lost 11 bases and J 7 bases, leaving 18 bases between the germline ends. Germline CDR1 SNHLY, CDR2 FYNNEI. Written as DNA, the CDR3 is TGTGCCTCCCGGGGGGCCCAGGGACAGCCCCAGCATTTT. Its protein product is CASRGAQGQPQHF.

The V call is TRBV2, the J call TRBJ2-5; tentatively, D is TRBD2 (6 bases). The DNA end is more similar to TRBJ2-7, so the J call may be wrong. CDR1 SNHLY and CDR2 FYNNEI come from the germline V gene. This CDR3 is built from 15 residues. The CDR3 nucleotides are TGTGCCAGCAGTGATCGGTCGGGGGTGTCGTACGAGCAGTACTTC. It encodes CASSDRSGVSYEQYF.

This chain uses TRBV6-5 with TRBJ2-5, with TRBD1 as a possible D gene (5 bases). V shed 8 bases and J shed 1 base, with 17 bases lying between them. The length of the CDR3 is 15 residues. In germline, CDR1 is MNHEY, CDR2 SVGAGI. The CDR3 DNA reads TGTGCCAGCGGCCCGATTAGACAGCTCCAAGAGACCCAGTACTTC. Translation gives CASGPIRQLQETQYF.

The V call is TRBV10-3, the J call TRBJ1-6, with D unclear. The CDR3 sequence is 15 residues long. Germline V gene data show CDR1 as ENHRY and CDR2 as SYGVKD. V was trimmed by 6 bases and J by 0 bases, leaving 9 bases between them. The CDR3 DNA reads TGTGCCATCAGCCAACCGAGCTCCTATAATTCACCCCTCCACTTT. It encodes CAISQPSSYNSPLHF.